The clone carrying this T cell receptor beta chain was detected a few times. The CDR3 loop spans 13 amino acids. Between the trimmed V and J ends, which lost 1 base and 6 bases, there was a span of 10 bases. CDR1 and CDR2 (germline): SGHNT, YYREEE (reference sequence). This table comes from immunoSEQ multiplex PCR, and its TCRdb copy is limited to in-frame clones, with some not included. The sample holds about 47,000 clones, under 90% seen once. These data originate in a study of OX40 agonist ivuxolimab in advanced cancers. The chain couples TRBV5-4 to TRBJ1-2; no reliable D call. The receptor comes from an adult with an advanced solid tumor such as melanoma, head and neck, liver or kidney cancer. This specimen consisted of CD4+ or CD8+ T cells sorted from blood, obtained in a trial of the OX40 agonist ivuxolimab. Here the CDR3 DNA reads TGTGCCAGCAGCTTGACAGCGGAAGATGGCTACACCTTC. Its translation is CASSLTAEDGYTF.